This T cell receptor (beta chain) was recovered during a study of cytomegalovirus exposure and HLA in healthy donors. Study findings and constraints: Productive status was seen about 90% or about 30% of the time for most TCR beta V segments in an earlier analysis.

Primers for the PCR totalled 60 Vbeta and 13 Jbeta. Measured with immunoSEQ multiplex PCR; TCRdb has only the in-frame clones, and not every one. The repertoire holds about 170,000 clones, almost 80% seen once, with more than 0.75% in the top ten. The germline V gene encodes CDR1 LNHDA and CDR2 SQIVND (reference sequence). The V and J ends lost 3 bases and 3 bases, in that order; junction bases with no gene match: 6. This CDR3 is built from 18 residues. This clone came up a few times. Its antigen is undetermined. The sequence was obtained from a woman in her forties or fifties in good health and CMV-seropositive. V is TRBV19 and J is TRBJ2-1; 15 bases are a match to TRBD2. The sample comprised PBMCs. The CDR3 sequence is CASSMGLAGGLIYNEQFF. The DNA for the CDR3 is TGTGCCAGTAGTATGGGACTAGCGGGAGGACTGATCTACAATGAGCAGTTCTTC.